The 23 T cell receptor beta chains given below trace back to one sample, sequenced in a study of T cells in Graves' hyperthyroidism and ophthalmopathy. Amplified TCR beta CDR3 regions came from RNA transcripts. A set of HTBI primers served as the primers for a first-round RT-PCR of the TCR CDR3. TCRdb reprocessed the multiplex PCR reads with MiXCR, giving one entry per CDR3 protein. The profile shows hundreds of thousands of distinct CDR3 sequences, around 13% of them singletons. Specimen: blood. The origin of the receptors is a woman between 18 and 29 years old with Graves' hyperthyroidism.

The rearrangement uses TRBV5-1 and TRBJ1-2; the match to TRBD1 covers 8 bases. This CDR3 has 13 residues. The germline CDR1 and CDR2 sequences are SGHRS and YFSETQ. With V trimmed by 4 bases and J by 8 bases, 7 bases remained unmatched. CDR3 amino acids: CASSRPTGEGYTF. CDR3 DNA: TGCGCCAGCAGCAGACCGACAGGGGAAGGCTACACCTTC.

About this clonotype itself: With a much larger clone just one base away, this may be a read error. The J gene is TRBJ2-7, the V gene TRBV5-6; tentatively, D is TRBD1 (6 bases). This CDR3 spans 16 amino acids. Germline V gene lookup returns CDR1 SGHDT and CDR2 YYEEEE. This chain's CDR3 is CASSWRTALSSYGQYF. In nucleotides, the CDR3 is TGTGCCAGCAGCTGGCGGACAGCCTTGAGCTCCTACGGGCAGTACTTC.

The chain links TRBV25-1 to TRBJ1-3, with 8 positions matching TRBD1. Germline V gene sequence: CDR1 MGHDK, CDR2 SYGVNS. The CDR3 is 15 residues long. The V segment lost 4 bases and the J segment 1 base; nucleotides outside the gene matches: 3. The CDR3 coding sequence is TGTGCCAGCAGTGGACAGGGGTTTTCTGGAAACACCATATATTTT. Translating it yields CASSGQGFSGNTIYF.

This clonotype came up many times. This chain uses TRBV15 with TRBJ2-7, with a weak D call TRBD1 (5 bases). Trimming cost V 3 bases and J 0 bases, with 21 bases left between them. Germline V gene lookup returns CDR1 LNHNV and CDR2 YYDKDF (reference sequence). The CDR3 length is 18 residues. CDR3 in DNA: TGTGCCACCAGCAGTGAAAATCAGGAGACAGAGAGCTCCTACGAGCAGTACTTC. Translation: CATSSENQETESSYEQYF.

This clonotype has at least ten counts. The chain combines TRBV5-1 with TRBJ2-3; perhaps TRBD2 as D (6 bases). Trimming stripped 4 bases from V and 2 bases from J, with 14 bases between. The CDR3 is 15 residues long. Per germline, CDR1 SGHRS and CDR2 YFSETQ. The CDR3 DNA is TGCGCCAGCAGCCCCGGGAGACAGCTCACAGATACGCAGTATTTT. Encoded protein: CASSPGRQLTDTQYF.

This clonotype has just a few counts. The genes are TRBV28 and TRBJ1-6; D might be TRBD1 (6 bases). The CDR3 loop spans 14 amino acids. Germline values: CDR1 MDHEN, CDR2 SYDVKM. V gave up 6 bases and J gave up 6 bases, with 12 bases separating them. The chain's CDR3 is CASRNRVLNSPLHF. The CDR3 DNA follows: TGTGCCAGCAGGAACAGGGTCCTTAATTCACCCCTCCACTTT.

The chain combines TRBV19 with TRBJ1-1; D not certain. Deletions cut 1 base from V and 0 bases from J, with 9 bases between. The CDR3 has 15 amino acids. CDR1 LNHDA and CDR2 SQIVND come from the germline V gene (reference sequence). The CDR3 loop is CASSIGPGMNTEAFF. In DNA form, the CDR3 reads TGTGCCAGTAGTATAGGACCAGGTATGAACACTGAAGCTTTCTTT.

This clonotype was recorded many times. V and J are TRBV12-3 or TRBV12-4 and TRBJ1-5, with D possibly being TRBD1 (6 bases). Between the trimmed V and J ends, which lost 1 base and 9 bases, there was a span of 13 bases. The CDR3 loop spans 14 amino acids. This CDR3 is CASSLEGGVGPQHF. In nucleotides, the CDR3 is TGTGCCAGCAGTTTAGAAGGGGGGGTAGGGCCCCAGCATTTT.

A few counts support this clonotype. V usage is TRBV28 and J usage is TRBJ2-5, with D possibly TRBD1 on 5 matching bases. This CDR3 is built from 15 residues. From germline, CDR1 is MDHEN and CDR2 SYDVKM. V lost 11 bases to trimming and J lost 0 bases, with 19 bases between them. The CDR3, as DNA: TGTGCCCGCCATCAAAAGGACACTGACCAAGAGACCCAGTACTTC. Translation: CARHQKDTDQETQYF.

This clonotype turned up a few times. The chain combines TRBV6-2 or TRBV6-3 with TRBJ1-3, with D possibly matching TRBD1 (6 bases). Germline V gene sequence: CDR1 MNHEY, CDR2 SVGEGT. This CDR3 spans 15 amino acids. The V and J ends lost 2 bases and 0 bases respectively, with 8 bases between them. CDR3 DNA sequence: TGTGCCAGCAGTTACAACAGGGCCTCTGGAAACACCATATATTTT. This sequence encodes CASSYNRASGNTIYF.

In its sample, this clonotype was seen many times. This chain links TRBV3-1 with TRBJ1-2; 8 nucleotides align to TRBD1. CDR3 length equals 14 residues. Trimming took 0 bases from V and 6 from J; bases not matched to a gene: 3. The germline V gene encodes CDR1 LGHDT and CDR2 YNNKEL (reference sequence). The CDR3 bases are TGTGCCAGCAGCCAAGAAGGGACAGGACATGGCTACACCTTC. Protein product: CASSQEGTGHGYTF.

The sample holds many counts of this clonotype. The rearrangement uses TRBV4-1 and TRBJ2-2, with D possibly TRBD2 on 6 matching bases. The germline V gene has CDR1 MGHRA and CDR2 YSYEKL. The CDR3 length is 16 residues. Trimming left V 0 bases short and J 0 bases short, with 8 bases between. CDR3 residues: CASSQESGPNTGELFF. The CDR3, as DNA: TGCGCCAGCAGCCAAGAGAGCGGGCCGAACACCGGGGAGCTGTTTTTT.

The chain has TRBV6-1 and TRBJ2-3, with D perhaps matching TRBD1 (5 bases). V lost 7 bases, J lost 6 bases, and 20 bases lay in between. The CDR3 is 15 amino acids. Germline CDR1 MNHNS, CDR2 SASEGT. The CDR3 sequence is CASIQGVARRDTQYF. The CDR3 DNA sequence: TGTGCCAGCATCCAAGGGGTCGCCCGGCGGGATACGCAGTATTTT.

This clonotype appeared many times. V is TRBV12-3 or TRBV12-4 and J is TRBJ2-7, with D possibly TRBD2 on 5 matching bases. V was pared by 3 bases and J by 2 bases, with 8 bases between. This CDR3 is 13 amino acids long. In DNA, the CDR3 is TGTGCCAGCAGTTTGAGGGCAACCTACGAGCAGTACTTC. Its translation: CASSLRATYEQYF.

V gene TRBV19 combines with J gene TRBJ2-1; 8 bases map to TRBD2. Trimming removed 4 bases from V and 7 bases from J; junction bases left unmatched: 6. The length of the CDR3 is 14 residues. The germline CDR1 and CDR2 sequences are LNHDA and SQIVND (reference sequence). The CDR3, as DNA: TGTGCCAGTAGTAAGGCGGCTAGCGGGAATGAGCAGTTCTTC. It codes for CASSKAASGNEQFF.

CDR3: CASSLVNGDISGNTIYF. CDR3 DNA: TGTGCCAGCAGCCTAGTAAACGGGGACATCTCTGGAAACACCATATATTTT. The chain recombines TRBV13 with TRBJ1-3; D is perhaps TRBD1 (6 bases). V lost 5 bases to trimming and J lost 0 bases, with 17 bases between them. This CDR3 has 17 amino acids. In germline, CDR1 is PRHDT, CDR2 FYEKMQ (reference sequence). The whole variable domain, remainder taken from reference TRBV13 and TRBJ1-3, is AAGVIQSPRHLIKEKRETATLKCYPIPRHDTVYWYQQGPGQDPQFLISFYEKMQSDKGSIPDRFSAQQFSDYHSELNMSSLELGDSALYFCASSLVNGDISGNTIYFGEGSWLTVV.

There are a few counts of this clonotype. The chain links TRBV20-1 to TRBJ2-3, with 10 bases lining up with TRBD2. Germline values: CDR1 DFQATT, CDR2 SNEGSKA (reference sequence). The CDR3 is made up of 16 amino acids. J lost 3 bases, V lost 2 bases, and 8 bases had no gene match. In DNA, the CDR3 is TGCAGTGCTAGAACCCCCCTAGCGGGAGCTACAGATACGCAGTATTTT. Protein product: CSARTPLAGATDTQYF.

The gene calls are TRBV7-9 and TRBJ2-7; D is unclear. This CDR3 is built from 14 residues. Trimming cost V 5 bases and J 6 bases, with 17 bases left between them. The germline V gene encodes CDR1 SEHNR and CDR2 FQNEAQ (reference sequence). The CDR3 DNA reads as TGTGCCAGCAGCCCGCCGGGCCTCACCGGCGAGCAGTACTTC. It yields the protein CASSPPGLTGEQYF.

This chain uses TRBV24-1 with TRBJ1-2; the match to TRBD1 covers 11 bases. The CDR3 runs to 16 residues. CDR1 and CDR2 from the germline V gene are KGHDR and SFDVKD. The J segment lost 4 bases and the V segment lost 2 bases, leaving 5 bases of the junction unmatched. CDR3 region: CATSDSGTGGTYGYTF. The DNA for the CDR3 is TGTGCCACCAGTGATTCCGGGACAGGGGGGACCTATGGCTACACCTTC.

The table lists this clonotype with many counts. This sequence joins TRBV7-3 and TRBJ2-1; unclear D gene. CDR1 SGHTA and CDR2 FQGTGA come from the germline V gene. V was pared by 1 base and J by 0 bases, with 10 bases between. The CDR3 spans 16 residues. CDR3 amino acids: CASSLSHSGSYNEQFF. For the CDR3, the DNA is TGTGCCAGCAGCTTAAGCCATAGTGGCTCCTACAATGAGCAGTTCTTC.

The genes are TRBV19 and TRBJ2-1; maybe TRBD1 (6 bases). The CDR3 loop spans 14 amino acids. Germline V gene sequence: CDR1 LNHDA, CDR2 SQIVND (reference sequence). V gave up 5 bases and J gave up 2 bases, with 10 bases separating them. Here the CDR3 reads CASSDQGTYNEQFF. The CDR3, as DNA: TGTGCCAGTAGTGACCAGGGGACCTACAATGAGCAGTTCTTC.

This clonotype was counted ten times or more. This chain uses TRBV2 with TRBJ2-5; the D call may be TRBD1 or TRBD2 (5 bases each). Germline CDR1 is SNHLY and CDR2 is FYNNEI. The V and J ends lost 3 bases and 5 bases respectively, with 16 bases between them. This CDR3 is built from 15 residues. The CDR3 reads CASSDGHLRRETQYF. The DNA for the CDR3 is TGTGCCAGCAGTGATGGACACTTAAGGAGGGAGACCCAGTACTTC.

The CDR3 here is CASSMGQSTDTQYF. CDR3 sequence (DNA): TGTGCCAGTAGTATGGGACAGAGCACAGATACGCAGTATTTT. The rearrangement links TRBV19 to TRBJ2-3; 7 nucleotides match TRBD1. CDR1 LNHDA and CDR2 SQIVND come from the germline V gene (reference sequence). Unmatched junction bases numbered 0, after V lost 3 bases and J lost 0 bases. The length of the CDR3 is 14 residues.